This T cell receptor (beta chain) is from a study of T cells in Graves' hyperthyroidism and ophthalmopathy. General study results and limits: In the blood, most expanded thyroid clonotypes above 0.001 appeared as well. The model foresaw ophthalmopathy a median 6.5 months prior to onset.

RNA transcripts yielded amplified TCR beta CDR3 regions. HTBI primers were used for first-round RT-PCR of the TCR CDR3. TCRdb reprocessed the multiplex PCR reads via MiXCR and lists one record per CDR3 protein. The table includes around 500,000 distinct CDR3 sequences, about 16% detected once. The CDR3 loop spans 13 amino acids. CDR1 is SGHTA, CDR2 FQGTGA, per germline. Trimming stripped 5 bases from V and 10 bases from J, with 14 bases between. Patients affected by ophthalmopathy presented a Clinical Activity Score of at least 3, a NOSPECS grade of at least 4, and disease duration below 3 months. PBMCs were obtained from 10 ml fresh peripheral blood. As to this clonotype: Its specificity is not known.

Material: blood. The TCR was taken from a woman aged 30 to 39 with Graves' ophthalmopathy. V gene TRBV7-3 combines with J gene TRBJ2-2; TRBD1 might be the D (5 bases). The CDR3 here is CASSHLRGQELFF. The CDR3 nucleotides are TGTGCCAGCAGCCACCTCAGAGGACAGGAGCTGTTTTTT.